Listed below are T cell receptor beta chains from one sample, sequenced in a study of blood T cell repertoires in COVID-19. The table came from immunoSEQ multiplex PCR; TCRdb's copy has only in-frame clones and leaves some out. The repertoire holds about 200,000 clones, with around four fifths as singletons. Specimen: peripheral blood. The origin of the receptors is a man aged 60 to 75 with COVID-19, enrolled during active disease. CDR3s include the opening cysteine and the closing phenylalanine or tryptophan. D genes are given only for firm matches.

V	J	D	DNA	CDR3
TRBV4-1	TRBJ1-4	.	TGCGCCAGCAGCCAGTACAGGGTGACTAATGAAAAACTGTTTTTT	CASSQYRVTNEKLFF
TRBV28	TRBJ1-1	.	TGTGCCACCCTCAGGACAATGAACACTGAAGCTTTCTTT	CATLRTMNTEAFF
TRBV5-4	TRBJ2-1	TRBD2	TGTGCCAGCAGTCTTAGCGGGAGGGCCTTCAATGAGCAGTTCTTC	CASSLSGRAFNEQFF
TRBV10-3	TRBJ2-3	TRBD2	TGTGCCATCAGCCCCGGACTAGCGGGAGCCGTCTATACGCAGTATTTT	CAISPGLAGAVYTQYF
TRBV5-1	TRBJ2-3	TRBD1	TGCGCCAGCAGCCAGGACAGGGGAGCCACAGATACGCAGTATTTT	CASSQDRGATDTQYF
TRBV19	TRBJ2-2	.	TGTGCCAGTAGTATCCAGGGGATGTCCGGGGAGCTGTTTTTT	CASSIQGMSGELFF
TRBV19	TRBJ2-3	TRBD2	TGTGCCAGTAGTTCATCGAGGACTAGCGAGAACACAGATACGCAGTATTTT	CASSSSRTSENTDTQYF
TRBV7-2	TRBJ1-1	.	TGTGCCAGCAGCTTGAGAAAATATACTGAAGCTTTCTTT	CASSLRKYTEAFF
TRBV28	TRBJ1-5	TRBD1	TGTGCCAGCAGACCCCTACCGGGACAGCGTAATCAGCCCCAGCATTTT	CASRPLPGQRNQPQHF
TRBV28	TRBJ2-1	.	TGTGCCAGCAGTTTAAGATCGGTCCTCTCCTACAATGAGCAGTTCTTC	CASSLRSVLSYNEQFF
TRBV9	TRBJ2-1	TRBD2	TGTGCCAGCAGCGTAGCTACTAGCGTGAATGAGCAGTTCTTC	CASSVATSVNEQFF
TRBV5-1	TRBJ2-5	.	TGCGCCAGCAGATTGAACAGCCTCCAGTACTTC	CASRLNSLQYF
TRBV30	TRBJ1-1	TRBD1	TGTGCCTGGGGACCGGGAGGGACAGCGAACACTGAAGCTTTCTTT	CAWGPGGTANTEAFF
TRBV4-2	TRBJ1-5	.	TGTGCCAGCAGCCAAGATCGGGCCGGGGGAGGTCAGCCCCAGCATTTT	CASSQDRAGGGQPQHF
TRBV5-6	TRBJ1-2	.	TGTGCCAGCAGCTTGGAGGAGATTGGAGGCTACACCTTC	CASSLEEIGGYTF
TRBV6-5	TRBJ1-1	.	TGTGCCAGCAGTTATGGGCAGGGGAGCACTGAAGCTTTCTTT	CASSYGQGSTEAFF
TRBV6-1	TRBJ2-7	.	TGTGCCAGCAGTCGGGGTAGCTCCTACGAGCAGTACTTC	CASSRGSSYEQYF
TRBV6-4	TRBJ2-6	.	TGTGCCAGCAGGCCCGAGGCCAGCCCGACCTCTGGGGCCAACGTCCTGACTTTC	CASRPEASPTSGANVLTF
TRBV11-2	TRBJ1-5	.	TGTGCCAGCAGCTTAGAACGAGTCAATCAGCCCCAGCATTTT	CASSLERVNQPQHF
TRBV7-9	TRBJ2-1	TRBD2	TGTGCCAGCAGTCAAGGGACTAGCGGAACTTTAGGGAATGAGCAGTTCTTC	CASSQGTSGTLGNEQFF
TRBV27	TRBJ1-1	TRBD1	TGTGCCAGCAGTTTATCGAGAGGAGGGGGCCGCACTGAAGCTTTCTTT	CASSLSRGGGRTEAFF
TRBV18	TRBJ2-5	TRBD1	TGTGCCAGCTCACCGACAGGGGTAGTGCGGGAGACCCAGTACTTC	CASSPTGVVRETQYF
TRBV30	TRBJ1-4	TRBD1	TGTGCCTGGGAGGAGGGGGCGAAAAAACTGTTTTTT	CAWEEGAKKLFF
TRBV27	TRBJ1-1	.	TGTGCCAGCAGTTTAGGCGGACTACCGAACACTGAAGCTTTCTTT	CASSLGGLPNTEAFF
TRBV6-5	TRBJ1-1	TRBD1	TGTGCCAGCAGGTTGGGACAGGGGGCCACTGAAGCTTTCTTT	CASRLGQGATEAFF
TRBV9	TRBJ2-1	.	TGTGCCAGCAGCGTAGCTACTGCTAGCTACAATGAGCAGTTCTTC	CASSVATASYNEQFF
TRBV5-8	TRBJ1-2	.	TGTGCCAGCCGGCCACTAAACTATGGCTACACCTTC	CASRPLNYGYTF
TRBV9	TRBJ1-2	TRBD1	TGTGCCAGCAGCGTGGATCTAAGGGGACAGGGGGACTATGGCTACACCTTC	CASSVDLRGQGDYGYTF
TRBV6-5	TRBJ2-7	.	TGTGCCAGCAGTCCTGACAGCATCTACGAGCAGTACTTC	CASSPDSIYEQYF
TRBV27	TRBJ1-1	TRBD1	TGTGCCAGCAGTCCCAGGGGGCGGGGAGGAGACACTGAAGCTTTCTTT	CASSPRGRGGDTEAFF
TRBV19	TRBJ2-3	.	TGTGCCAGTAGCACCTCGGTAGCAGTCAAGGCCTTCACAGATACGCAGTATTTT	CASSTSVAVKAFTDTQYF
TRBV2	TRBJ1-2	.	TGTGCCAGCAGTGAGGGGGGGGCGCATGGCTACACCTTC	CASSEGGAHGYTF
TRBV6-6	TRBJ2-2	TRBD1	TGTGCCAGCAGTTATTTTGACAGGGGGCGCACCGGGGAGCTGTTTTTT	CASSYFDRGRTGELFF
TRBV5-4	TRBJ2-1	.	TGTGCCAGCAGTCTACAGGGTAGTATATTGCTTGAGCAGTTCTTC	CASSLQGSILLEQFF
TRBV2	TRBJ1-6	TRBD1	TGTGCCAGCAGGGCAGGGACAGGGGGAGATTCACCCCTCCACTTT	CASRAGTGGDSPLHF
TRBV5-4	TRBJ2-5	TRBD2	TGTGCCTGGGGGGGTTACCAAGAGACCCAGTACTTC	CAWGGYQETQYF
TRBV7-9	TRBJ2-5	TRBD2	TGTGCCAGCAGCTTACCCTTACTAGCGGGAGGGCCTCGGGAGACCCAGTACTTC	CASSLPLLAGGPRETQYF
TRBV28	TRBJ2-1	TRBD2	TGTGCCAGCAGTCCGACTAGCGAGCGTGGGAATGAGCAGTTCTTC	CASSPTSERGNEQFF